Listed below are T cell receptor beta chains from one sample, sequenced in a study of blood T cells in healthy people across ages. TCRdb redid the calling of the 5' RACE reads with MiXCR, one entry per CDR3 protein. This table holds 700,000 to 800,000 distinct CDR3 sequences, about 40% found once. Sequences were obtained from blood. The receptors shown here come from a woman aged 55-70 years in good health. CDR3s include the opening cysteine and the closing phenylalanine or tryptophan. Fields, in order: clone size, D gene, V gene, J gene, CDR3 protein, CDR3 DNA. D genes are given only for firm matches. Not every row has a clone size; where given, it reads once, few, many or a size class.

NA	NA	TRBV28	TRBJ2-1	CAIQRQNNEQFF	TGTGCCATCCAAAGACAGAACAATGAGCAGTTCTTC
few	NA	TRBV29-1	TRBJ1-2	CSANDNYGYTF	TGCAGCGCAAACGATAACTATGGCTACACCTTC
NA	NA	TRBV5-5	TRBJ2-4	CASSWATGQLNIQYF	TGTGCCAGCAGCTGGGCTACCGGACAGCTAAACATTCAGTACTTC
many	NA	TRBV7-2	TRBJ2-7	CASSSGSEQYF	TGTGCCAGCTCATCTGGGTCCGAGCAGTACTTC
NA	NA	TRBV3-1	TRBJ2-5	CASSPDPVETQYF	TGTGCCAGCAGCCCGGACCCTGTGGAGACCCAGTACTTC
once	TRBD2	TRBV20-1	TRBJ2-3	CSAAGLGADTQYF	TGCAGTGCGGCGGGACTAGGGGCGGATACGCAGTATTTT
NA	NA	TRBV20-1	TRBJ2-5	CSAPGQTQETQYF	TGCAGTGCTCCGGGACAAACACAAGAGACCCAGTACTTC
few	NA	TRBV3-1	TRBJ2-1	CASMEGLSYNEQFF	TGTGCCAGCATGGAGGGGTTGTCCTACAATGAGCAGTTCTTC
few	TRBD1	TRBV6-1	TRBJ2-7	CASSAWDSTYEQYF	TGTGCCAGCAGTGCCTGGGACAGCACCTACGAGCAGTACTTC
NA	NA	TRBV3-1	TRBJ2-6	CASSPIFSLGPRGANVLTF	TGTGCCAGCAGCCCAATCTTTAGTCTTGGCCCACGGGGGGCCAACGTCCTGACTTTC
NA	NA	TRBV12-3/TRBV12-4	TRBJ2-5	CASNLGLGKETQYF	TGTGCCAGCAACTTGGGCCTAGGAAAAGAGACCCAGTACTTC
NA	TRBD1	TRBV5-1	TRBJ1-4	CASSLSLGTGNEKLFF	TGCGCCAGCAGCTTATCACTAGGGACAGGGAATGAAAAACTGTTTTTT
NA	NA	TRBV10-3	TRBJ2-3	CAISHGSTDTQYF	TGTGCCATCAGTCACGGGAGCACAGATACGCAGTATTTT
NA	TRBD1	TRBV20-1	TRBJ1-1	CSAIDRGKMNTEAFF	TGCAGTGCAATTGACAGGGGGAAGATGAACACTGAAGCTTTCTTT
many	NA	TRBV12-3/TRBV12-4	TRBJ2-5	CASSLQGETQYF	TGTGCCAGCAGCTTACAGGGAGAGACCCAGTACTTC
NA	TRBD1	TRBV7-9	TRBJ2-5	CASSLTGLEETQYF	TGTGCCAGCAGTCTGACAGGGTTGGAAGAGACCCAGTACTTC
NA	TRBD2	TRBV27	TRBJ2-2	CASSLYPVGGLAGVTGELFF	TGTGCCAGCAGTTTATATCCCGTCGGCGGACTAGCGGGAGTCACCGGGGAGCTGTTTTTT
NA	NA	TRBV20-1	TRBJ1-5	CSASPGREEQPQHF	TGCAGTGCTAGTCCGGGGCGTGAAGAACAGCCCCAGCATTTT
NA	NA	TRBV7-3	TRBJ2-1	CASSLFSNGVSEQFF	TGTGCCAGCAGCTTATTTTCCAATGGGGTTAGTGAGCAGTTCTTC
few	TRBD2	TRBV20-1	TRBJ2-7	CSAREPSGRVWEQYF	TGCAGTGCTAGAGAGCCTAGCGGGAGGGTTTGGGAGCAGTACTTC
NA	NA	TRBV20-1	TRBJ2-7	CSEGTKGEQYF	TGCAGTGAGGGGACGAAGGGGGAGCAGTACTTC
NA	TRBD2	TRBV2	TRBJ2-7	CASSEGLAKAYEQYF	TGTGCCAGCAGTGAGGGACTAGCGAAGGCCTACGAGCAGTACTTC
NA	NA	TRBV20-1	TRBJ1-1	CSARVGAYEAFF	TGCAGTGCTAGAGTTGGGGCTTATGAAGCTTTCTTT
NA	TRBD2	TRBV2	TRBJ2-1	CASIESGGYNEQFF	TGTGCCAGCATAGAAAGCGGGGGCTACAATGAGCAGTTCTTC
few	NA	TRBV9	TRBJ2-5	CASSVAGGNNQETQYF	TGTGCCAGCAGCGTAGCGGGCGGGAATAACCAAGAGACCCAGTACTTC
few	TRBD1	TRBV5-1	TRBJ2-1	CASSFGQGAGNEQFF	TGCGCCAGCAGCTTTGGACAGGGGGCCGGGAATGAGCAGTTCTTC